A single sample is the source of the 18 T cell receptor beta chains below, sequenced in a study of blood T cell repertoires in COVID-19. Sequencing was performed with immunoSEQ multiplex PCR; in TCRdb, only in-frame clones are kept and a portion is missing. The sample includes roughly 350,000 clones, 85% of them seen just once. The sample was peripheral blood. These TCRs come from a woman aged 18 to 35 with acute or convalescent COVID-19.

The genes are TRBV19 and TRBJ2-5; 7 bases agree with TRBD2. The ends lost 3 bases at V and 0 bases at J; junction bases unmatched: 7. There are 16 residues in the CDR3. Germline CDR1 and CDR2: LNHDA and SQIVND (reference sequence). CDR3 DNA: TGTGCCAGTAGTATTGACGGGGGGTCTTACCAAGAGACCCAGTACTTC. Its protein product is CASSIDGGSYQETQYF.

V and J are TRBV14 and TRBJ2-7; no clear D gene. V shed 1 base and J shed 7 bases, with 5 bases lying between them. There are 11 residues in the CDR3. The V gene's germline CDR1 is SGHDN and CDR2 FVKESK. CDR3 nucleotides: TGTGCCAGCAGCCAAGCGACAGAGCAGTACTTC. Translating it yields CASSQATEQYF.

Points on this clone: In the same sample, other DNA sequences code for this CDR3. The genes are TRBV7-9 and TRBJ1-1; D not resolved. This CDR3 comprises 12 residues. Germline V gives CDR1 SEHNR, CDR2 FQNEAQ (reference sequence). Trimming left V 2 bases short and J 4 bases short, with 5 bases between. This chain's CDR3 is CASSLLVTEAFF. In nucleotides, the CDR3 is TGTGCCAGCAGCTTACTAGTCACTGAAGCTTTCTTT.

The chain links TRBV27 to TRBJ1-6, with unresolved D. Germline V gene sequence: CDR1 MNHEY, CDR2 SMNVEV (reference sequence). Trimming left V 8 bases short and J 0 bases short, with 8 bases between. CDR3 size: 14 residues. CDR3 in DNA: TGTGCCAGCTCTCCCCCCTCCTATAATTCACCCCTCCACTTT. Protein sequence: CASSPPSYNSPLHF.

The chain links TRBV2 to TRBJ2-2, with no clear D. With 7 bases removed from V and 2 bases from J, the gap between germline ends came to 2 bases. This CDR3 has 11 residues. The germline V gene has CDR1 SNHLY and CDR2 FYNNEI. In nucleotides, the CDR3 is TGTGCCAGCACTAACACCGGGGAGCTGTTTTTT. This codes for CASTNTGELFF. The full variable domain, its missing parts supplied by reference TRBV2 and TRBJ2-2, is EPEVTQTPSHQVTQMGQEVILRCVPISNHLYFYWYRQILGQKVEFLVSFYNNEISEKSEIFDDQFSVERPDGSNFTLKIRSTKLEDSAMYFCASTNTGELFFGEGSRLTVL.

The chain couples TRBV6-5 to TRBJ2-5, with TRBD2 matching over 9 bases. Losses at the gene ends were 6 bases for V and 2 bases for J; bases not matched to a gene: 7. Germline CDR1 MNHEY, CDR2 SVGAGI. This CDR3 region has 15 residues. The CDR3 region is CASRSTSGLQETQYF. Here the CDR3 DNA reads TGTGCCAGCAGGTCGACTAGCGGACTACAAGAGACCCAGTACTTC.

Written as DNA, the CDR3 is TGTGCCAGCCTCCTATCCCCTCCGGGACTAGCGGGGGGTTTACCCTACGAGCAGTACTTC. Its protein is CASLLSPPGLAGGLPYEQYF. The rearrangement joins TRBV6-4 to TRBJ2-7; 15 nucleotides align to TRBD2. In germline, CDR1 is MRHNA, CDR2 SNTAGT. J lost 2 bases, V lost 8 bases, and 19 bases had no gene match. There are 20 residues in the CDR3.

This clone was recorded once. This sequence joins TRBV7-9 and TRBJ2-3; TRBD2 matches at 9 bases. Germline CDR1 and CDR2: SEHNR and FQNEAQ (reference sequence). This CDR3 spans 17 amino acids. The junction had 7 bases not matched to a gene; V was cut back by 1 base and J by 2 bases. The CDR3 bases are TGTGCCAGCAGCTTAGGGCGAGCGGGGGGATTCACAGATACGCAGTATTTT. Its translation: CASSLGRAGGFTDTQYF.

The chain recombines TRBV7-9 with TRBJ1-5; a possible D gene is TRBD1 (6 bases). Germline CDR1 is SEHNR and CDR2 is FQNEAQ (reference sequence). The CDR3 contains 15 residues. Trimming removed 0 bases from V and 5 bases from J, with 11 bases in between. DNA for the CDR3: TGTGCCAGCAGCTTAGCGGACAGTTACGATCAGCCCCAGCATTTT. Amino acid sequence: CASSLADSYDQPQHF.

As for this clone: Distinct nucleotide sequences in the sample also encode this CDR3. This chain connects TRBV2 to TRBJ1-5; 9 bases map to TRBD1. V was pared by 8 bases and J by 3 bases, with 5 bases of the junction left unmatched. The CDR3 runs to 14 residues. CDR1 is SNHLY, CDR2 FYNNEI, per germline. The CDR3 is CASGGTGLNQPQHF. As DNA, the CDR3 is TGTGCCAGCGGGGGGACAGGGCTCAATCAGCCCCAGCATTTT.

On this clone: This CDR3 is also generated by other DNA sequences in the sample. V usage is TRBV6-6 and J usage is TRBJ2-3, with TRBD2 as a possible D gene (6 bases). V was cut by 2 bases and J by 6 bases, with 9 bases left in between. This CDR3 has 13 amino acids. CDR1 and CDR2 (germline): MNHNY, SVGAGI (reference sequence). In nucleotides, the CDR3 is TGTGCCAGCAGTTACGGAGGGCCGGATACGCAGTATTTT. Protein product: CASSYGGPDTQYF.

The chain employs TRBV5-1 and TRBJ2-7; 7 bases fit TRBD1. CDR3 length: 14 amino acids. The V gene end was trimmed by 3 bases and the J gene end by 2 bases; junction bases not matched to a gene: 5. Germline V lookup: CDR1 SGHRS, CDR2 YFSETQ. This CDR3 is CASSSSGQAYEQYF. CDR3 sequence (DNA): TGCGCCAGCAGCTCCTCCGGACAGGCCTACGAGCAGTACTTC.

The chain employs TRBV19 and TRBJ2-4; D not certain. The CDR3 runs 13 residues. Germline CDR1 reads LNHDA; CDR2 reads SQIVND (reference sequence). Trimming removed 10 bases at V and 0 bases at J, with 10 bases between. This CDR3 reads CATWSLAKNIQYF. Written as DNA, the CDR3 is TGTGCCACCTGGAGTCTAGCCAAAAACATTCAGTACTTC.

The sample holds one count of this clone. The chain links TRBV6-1 to TRBJ2-4; D is possibly TRBD2 (6 bases). V was pared by 1 base and J by 5 bases, with 12 bases between. CDR3 length: 15 amino acids. Germline CDR1 and CDR2: MNHNS and SASEGT. CDR3 residues: CASSEGQGLQNIQYF. The CDR3 DNA reads TGTGCCAGCAGTGAAGGCCAGGGACTTCAAAACATTCAGTACTTC.

The sample holds a few counts of this clone. The rearrangement joins TRBV10-2 to TRBJ1-3, with 8 bases aligning to TRBD1. The CDR3 covers 14 residues. The trim removed 7 bases at V and 2 bases at J, leaving 4 bases unmatched. Germline V gives CDR1 WSHSY, CDR2 SAAADI. The CDR3 DNA sequence: TGCGCCAGCATGGACAGGGCCCCTGGAAACACCATATATTTT. It encodes CASMDRAPGNTIYF.

The CDR3 is CASSQGPRTGVAGYTF. The CDR3 DNA reads TGCGCCAGCAGCCAAGGGCCAAGGACAGGGGTGGCTGGCTACACCTTC. The V call is TRBV4-1, the J call TRBJ1-2, with 9 bases matching TRBD1. The CDR3 runs 16 residues. CDR1 MGHRA and CDR2 YSYEKL come from the germline V gene. Losses at the gene ends were 1 base for V and 7 bases for J; bases not matched to a gene: 10.

As regards this clone: The germline gene is not matched at one end of the junction; a read error may be the cause. The chain is built from TRBV5-4 and TRBJ2-1, with D possibly being TRBD1 (6 bases). Germline V CDR1 and CDR2: SGHNT, YYREEE (reference sequence). This CDR3 comprises 14 residues. CDR3 bases: TGTGCCAGCACCTTGGACAGAATCGACAATGAGCAGTTCTTC. Its translation: CASTLDRIDNEQFF.

The chain uses TRBV11-2 and TRBJ1-2; possibly TRBD1 for D (5 bases). The V and J ends lost 7 bases and 5 bases respectively, with 14 bases between them. Germline CDR1 and CDR2: SGHAT and FQNNGV. There are 13 residues in the CDR3. CDR3 in DNA: TGTGCCAGCACCCCCACGGGGGTTTATGGCTACACCTTC. It translates to CASTPTGVYGYTF.